These 6 T cell receptor beta chains were sequenced from one sample in a study of naive and memory T cell subsets (dated by TCRdb to 2016 to 2017). Results and caveats for the whole study, not just this receptor: Naive repertoires, especially CD8, contained a few larger clonotypes, possibly memory cells re-expressing CD45RA.

Libraries were prepared through UMI-ligation and nested PCR. Sequencing used an Illumina MiSeq. The beta constant-region primer consisted of an equimolar mixture of two oligonucleotides that together covered TRBC1 and TRBC2. The ligated cDNA went through four rounds of PCR with nested alpha and beta constant-region primers together with the SP2 primer. TCRdb ran its own pipeline on the public reads, namely fastp trimming at Q25 and MiXCR clone calling, and kept in-frame beta chains. Duplicate CDR3 protein sequences are folded into a single record with the most common DNA and genes. The sample yields approximately 100,000 distinct CDR3 sequences; about 14% were counted once. Of the sample, 2.5% to 3.5% is held by the ten largest clones. These receptors are not linked to any known antigen. The sequencing sample was made of naive CD8+ T cells from blood. The meaning of the sample's cell subset or site label: naive T cells, CD45RA high CD27+. These receptors were obtained from a human donor in good health.

This clonotype was recorded at least ten times. The J gene is TRBJ1-5, the V gene TRBV6-2 or TRBV6-3, with TRBD1 matching over 11 bases. V was clipped by 2 bases and J by 4 bases; unmatched bases: 4. This CDR3 spans 16 amino acids. Germline loops: CDR1 MNHEY, CDR2 SVGEGT. The CDR3, as DNA: TGTGCCAGCAGTTACAACGGGGACAGGGGGAATCAGCCCCAGCATTTT. Translation gives CASSYNGDRGNQPQHF.

The CDR3 here is CATNPRGGGRLDTQYF. The CDR3 nucleotides read TGTGCCACCAACCCCCGGGGGGGGGGGCGCTTGGATACGCAGTATTTT. V usage is TRBV19 and J usage is TRBJ2-3; 8 bases are shared with TRBD2. The germline V gene has CDR1 LNHDA and CDR2 SQIVND (reference sequence). The CDR3 consists of 16 residues. Trimming cost V 10 bases and J 6 bases; bases outside gene matches: 18.

The V gene is TRBV15, the J gene TRBJ2-3; D is uncertain. Trimming pared 5 bases from V and 5 bases from J, leaving 8 bases between. Germline CDR1 and CDR2: LNHNV and YYDKDF (reference sequence). The CDR3 consists of 12 residues. The CDR3 coding sequence is TGTGCCACCAGCCAGAGAATAGATACGCAGTATTTT. This sequence encodes CATSQRIDTQYF.

The V call is TRBV24-1, the J call TRBJ1-5, with unresolved D. V lost 5 bases and J lost 2, with 9 bases in between. CDR3 size: 14 residues. CDR1 is KGHDR and CDR2 is SFDVKD in the germline V gene. In DNA, the CDR3 is TGTGCCACCAGTGCGAGGGATGGCAATCAGCCCCAGCATTTT. Translated, it gives CATSARDGNQPQHF.

This chain joins TRBV6-6 and TRBJ1-2; TRBD1 matches at 8 bases. The V gene end was trimmed by 2 bases and the J gene end by 5 bases; junction bases not matched to a gene: 7. This CDR3 is 15 amino acids long. Looked up from germline, CDR1 is MNHNY and CDR2 is SVGAGI (reference sequence). The CDR3, as DNA: TGTGCCAGCAGTTACCCGGAGACAGGGGTATATGGCTACACCTTC. Amino acids: CASSYPETGVYGYTF.

This clonotype was detected ten times or more. The V call is TRBV29-1, the J call TRBJ1-2; 10 nucleotides line up with TRBD1. The V and J ends lost 7 bases and 8 bases, in that order; junction bases with no gene match: 7. The CDR3 length is 12 residues. Germline V gene data show CDR1 as SQVTM and CDR2 as ANQGSEA. CDR3 region: CSEGTGDGGYTF. CDR3 nucleotides: TGCAGCGAAGGGACAGGGGATGGAGGCTACACCTTC.